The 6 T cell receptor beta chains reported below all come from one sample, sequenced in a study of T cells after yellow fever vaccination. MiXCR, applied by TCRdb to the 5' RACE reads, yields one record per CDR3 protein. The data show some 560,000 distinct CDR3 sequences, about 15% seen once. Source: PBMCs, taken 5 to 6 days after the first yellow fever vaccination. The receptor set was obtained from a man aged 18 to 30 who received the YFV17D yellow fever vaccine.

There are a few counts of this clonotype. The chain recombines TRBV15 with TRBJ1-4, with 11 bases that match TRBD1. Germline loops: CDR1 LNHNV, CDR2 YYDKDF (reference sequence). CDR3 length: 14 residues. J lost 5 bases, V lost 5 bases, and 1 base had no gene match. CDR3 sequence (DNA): TGTGCCACCAGCCGGGACAGGGGGAATGAAAAACTGTTTTTT. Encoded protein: CATSRDRGNEKLFF.

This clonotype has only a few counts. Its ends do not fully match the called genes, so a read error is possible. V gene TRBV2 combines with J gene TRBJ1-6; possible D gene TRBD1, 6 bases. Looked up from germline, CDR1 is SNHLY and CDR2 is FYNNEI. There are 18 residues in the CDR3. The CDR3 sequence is CAISLTKTGYSYNSPLHF. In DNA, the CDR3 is TGTGCCATCAGTTTAACCAAAACAGGGTACTCCTATAATTCACCCCTCCACTTT.

CDR3 region: CASSWGPGNYGYTF. The CDR3 nucleotides read TGTGCCAGCAGTTGGGGCCCGGGGAACTATGGCTACACCTTC. V gene TRBV27 combines with J gene TRBJ1-2; possibly TRBD1 for D (5 bases). Trimming left V 4 bases short and J 2 bases short, with 11 bases between. Germline CDR1 is MNHEY and CDR2 is SMNVEV (reference sequence). This CDR3 spans 14 amino acids.

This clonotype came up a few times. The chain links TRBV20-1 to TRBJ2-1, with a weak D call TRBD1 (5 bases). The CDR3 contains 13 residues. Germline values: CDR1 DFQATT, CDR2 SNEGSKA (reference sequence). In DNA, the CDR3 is TGCAGCGCAACCGGTATAGGGGCAGATGAGCAGTTCTTC. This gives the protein CSATGIGADEQFF.

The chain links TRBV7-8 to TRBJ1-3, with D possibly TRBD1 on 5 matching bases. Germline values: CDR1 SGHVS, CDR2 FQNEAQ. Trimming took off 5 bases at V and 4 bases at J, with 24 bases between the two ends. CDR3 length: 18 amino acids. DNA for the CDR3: TGTGCCAGCAGCCGCGCAGCCCGTCCGGGGGGGTCGGGAAACACCATATATTTT. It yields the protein CASSRAARPGGSGNTIYF.

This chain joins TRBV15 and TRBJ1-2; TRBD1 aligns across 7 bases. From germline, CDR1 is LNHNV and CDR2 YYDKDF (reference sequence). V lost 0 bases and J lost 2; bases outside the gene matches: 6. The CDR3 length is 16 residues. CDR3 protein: CATSRDLSTGNYGYTF. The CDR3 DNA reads TGTGCCACCAGCAGAGATTTATCGACAGGGAACTATGGCTACACCTTC. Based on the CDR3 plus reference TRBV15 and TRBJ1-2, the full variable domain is DAMVIQNPRYQVTQFGKPVTLSCSQTLNHNVMYWYQQKSSQAPKLLFHYYDKDFNNEADTPDNFQSRRPNTSFCFLDIRSPGLGDTAMYLCATSRDLSTGNYGYTFGSGTRLTVV.